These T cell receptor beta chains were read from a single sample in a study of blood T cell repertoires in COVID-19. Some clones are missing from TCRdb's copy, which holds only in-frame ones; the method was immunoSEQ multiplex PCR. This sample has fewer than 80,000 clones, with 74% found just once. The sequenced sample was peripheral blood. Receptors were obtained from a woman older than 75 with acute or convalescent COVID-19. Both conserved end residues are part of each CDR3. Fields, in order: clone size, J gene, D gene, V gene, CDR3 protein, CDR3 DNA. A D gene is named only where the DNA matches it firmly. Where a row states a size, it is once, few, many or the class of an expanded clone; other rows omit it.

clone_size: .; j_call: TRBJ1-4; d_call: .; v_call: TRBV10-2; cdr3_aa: CASSEGRVGEKLFF; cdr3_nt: TGCGCCAGCAGTGAGGGCCGCGTCGGGGAAAAACTGTTTTTT
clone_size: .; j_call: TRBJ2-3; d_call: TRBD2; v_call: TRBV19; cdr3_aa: CASRPSGVTDTQYF; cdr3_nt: TGTGCCAGTCGCCCTAGCGGGGTCACAGATACGCAGTATTTT
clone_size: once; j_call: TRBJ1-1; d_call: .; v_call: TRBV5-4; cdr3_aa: CASSLQGNTLEAFF; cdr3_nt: TGTGCCAGCAGCCTCCAGGGAAATACCCTTGAAGCTTTCTTT
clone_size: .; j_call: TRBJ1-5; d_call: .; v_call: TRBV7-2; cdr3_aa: CASSYAGGYSNQPQHF; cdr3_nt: TGTGCCAGCAGCTACGCGGGAGGCTATAGCAATCAGCCCCAGCATTTT
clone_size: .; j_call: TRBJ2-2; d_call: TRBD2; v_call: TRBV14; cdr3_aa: CASSRLAGNTGELFF; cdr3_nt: TGTGCCAGCAGCCGACTAGCGGGAAACACCGGGGAGCTGTTTTTT
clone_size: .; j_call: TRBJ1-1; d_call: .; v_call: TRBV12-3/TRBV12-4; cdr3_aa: CASIVVSGTEAFF; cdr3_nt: TGTGCCAGCATAGTTGTTTCGGGCACTGAAGCTTTCTTT
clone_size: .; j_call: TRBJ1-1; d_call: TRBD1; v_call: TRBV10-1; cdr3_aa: CASSDPGQLNTEAFF; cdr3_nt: TGCGCCAGCAGTGATCCGGGACAGCTGAACACTGAAGCTTTCTTT
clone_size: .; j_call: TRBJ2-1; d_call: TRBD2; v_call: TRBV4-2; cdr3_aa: CASSPGLAERYEQFF; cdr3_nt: TGTGCCAGCAGCCCTGGACTAGCGGAGCGGTATGAGCAGTTCTTC
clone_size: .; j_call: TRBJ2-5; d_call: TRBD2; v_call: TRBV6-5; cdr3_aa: CASRVTSGRGETQYF; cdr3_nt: TGTGCCAGCAGGGTAACTAGCGGGAGAGGGGAGACCCAGTACTTC
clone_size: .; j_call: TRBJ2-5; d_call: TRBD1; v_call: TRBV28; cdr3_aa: CASSLRTGWQETQYF; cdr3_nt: TGTGCCAGCAGCCTTAGGACAGGGTGGCAAGAGACCCAGTACTTC
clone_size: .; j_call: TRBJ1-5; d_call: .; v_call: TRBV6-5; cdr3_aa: CASGTVNQPQHF; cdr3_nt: TGTGCCAGCGGCACAGTCAATCAGCCCCAGCATTTT
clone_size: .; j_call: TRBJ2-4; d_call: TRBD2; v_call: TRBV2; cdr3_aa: CASSGGLAGVSNIQYF; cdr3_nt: TGTGCCAGCAGTGGGGGACTAGCGGGAGTCTCAAACATTCAGTACTTC
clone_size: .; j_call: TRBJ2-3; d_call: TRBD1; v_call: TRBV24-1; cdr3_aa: CATSDPVGQGTITDTQYF; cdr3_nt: TGTGCCACCAGTGACCCCGTCGGACAGGGGACCATCACAGATACGCAGTATTTT
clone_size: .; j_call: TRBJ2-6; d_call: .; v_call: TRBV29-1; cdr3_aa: CSVETQGGSGANVLTF; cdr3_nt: TGCAGCGTTGAGACTCAGGGGGGCTCTGGGGCCAACGTCCTGACTTTC
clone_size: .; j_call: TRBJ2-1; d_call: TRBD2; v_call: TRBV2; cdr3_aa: CASSEEREGHNEQFF; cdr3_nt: TGTGCCAGCAGTGAGGAGCGGGAGGGCCACAATGAGCAGTTCTTC
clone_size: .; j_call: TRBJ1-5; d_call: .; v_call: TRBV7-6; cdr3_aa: CASSLARGQPQHF; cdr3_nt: TGTGCCAGCAGCTTAGCCCGGGGTCAGCCCCAGCATTTT
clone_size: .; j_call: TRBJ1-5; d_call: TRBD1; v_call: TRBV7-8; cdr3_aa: CASSYGTGGNQPQHF; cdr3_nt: TGTGCCAGCAGCTATGGGACAGGTGGCAATCAGCCCCAGCATTTT
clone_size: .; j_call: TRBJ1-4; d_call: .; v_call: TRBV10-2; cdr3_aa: CASSEAGTNEKLFF; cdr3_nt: TGCGCCAGCAGTGAGGCCGGGACTAATGAAAAACTGTTTTTT
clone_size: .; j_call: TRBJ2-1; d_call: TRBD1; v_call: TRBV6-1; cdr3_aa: CASSGTGTGNYNEQFF; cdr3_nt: TGTGCCAGCAGTGGGACCGGGACAGGAAACTACAATGAGCAGTTCTTC
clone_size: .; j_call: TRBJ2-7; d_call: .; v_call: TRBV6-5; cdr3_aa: CASRENRGQPYEQYF; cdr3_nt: TGTGCCAGCAGGGAGAATCGAGGCCAACCCTACGAGCAGTACTTC
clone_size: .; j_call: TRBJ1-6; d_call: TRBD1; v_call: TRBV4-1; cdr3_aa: CASSQGTTGQIYNSPLHF; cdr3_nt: TGCGCCAGCAGCCAAGGTACTACGGGACAGATTTATAATTCACCCCTCCACTTT
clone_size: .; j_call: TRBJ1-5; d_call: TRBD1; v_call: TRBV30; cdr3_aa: CAWGTENQPQHF; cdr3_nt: TGTGCCTGGGGGACAGAGAATCAGCCCCAGCATTTT
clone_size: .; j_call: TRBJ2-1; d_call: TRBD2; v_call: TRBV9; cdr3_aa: CASASAGAWNEQFF; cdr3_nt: TGTGCCAGTGCTTCGGCGGGAGCTTGGAATGAGCAGTTCTTC
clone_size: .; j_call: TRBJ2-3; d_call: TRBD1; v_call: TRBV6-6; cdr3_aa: CASSTDRGVDTQYF; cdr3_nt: TGTGCCAGCAGCACTGACAGGGGGGTGGATACGCAGTATTTT
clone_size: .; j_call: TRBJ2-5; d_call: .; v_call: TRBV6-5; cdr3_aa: CASSPVEFETQYF; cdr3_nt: TGTGCCAGCAGCCCCGTAGAGTTTGAGACCCAGTACTTC
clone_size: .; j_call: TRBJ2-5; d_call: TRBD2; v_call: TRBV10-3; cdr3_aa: CAISTAGEGRETQYF; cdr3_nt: TGTGCCATCAGTACAGCGGGAGAGGGGAGAGAGACCCAGTACTTC
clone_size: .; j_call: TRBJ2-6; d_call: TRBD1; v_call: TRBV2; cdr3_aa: CASNTGGGIGANVLTF; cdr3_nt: TGTGCCAGCAACACAGGGGGAGGCATTGGGGCCAACGTCCTGACTTTC
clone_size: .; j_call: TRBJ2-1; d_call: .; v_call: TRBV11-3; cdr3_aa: CASSLQSSTYNEQFF; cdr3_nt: TGTGCCAGCAGCTTACAGTCCAGTACCTACAATGAGCAGTTCTTC
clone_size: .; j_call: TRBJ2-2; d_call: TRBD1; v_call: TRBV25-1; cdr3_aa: CASSEQPRQGSGELFF; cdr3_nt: TGTGCCAGCAGTGAACAACCCCGACAGGGGTCCGGGGAGCTGTTTTTT
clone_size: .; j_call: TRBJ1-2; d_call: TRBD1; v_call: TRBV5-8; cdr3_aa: CASTSYRRGQRENYGYTF; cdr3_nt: TGTGCCAGCACCTCTTACCGGAGGGGACAGAGGGAAAACTATGGCTACACCTTC
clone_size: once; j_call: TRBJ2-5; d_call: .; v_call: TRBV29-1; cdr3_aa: CSVAGQNQETQYF; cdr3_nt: TGCAGCGTTGCTGGGCAGAACCAAGAGACCCAGTACTTC
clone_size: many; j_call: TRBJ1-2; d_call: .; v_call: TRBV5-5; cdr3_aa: CASWSTSTGGDGYTF; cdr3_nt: TGTGCCAGCTGGTCAACCTCCACGGGGGGGGATGGCTACACCTTC
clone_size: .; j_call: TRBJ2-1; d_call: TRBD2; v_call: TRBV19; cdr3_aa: CASSIGLAGVGNEQFF; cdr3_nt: TGTGCCAGTAGTATCGGACTAGCGGGAGTAGGGAATGAGCAGTTCTTC
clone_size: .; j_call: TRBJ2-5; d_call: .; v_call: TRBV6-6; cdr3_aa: CASSYPPRVETQYF; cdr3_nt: TGTGCCAGCAGTTACCCCCCCCGGGTAGAGACCCAGTACTTC
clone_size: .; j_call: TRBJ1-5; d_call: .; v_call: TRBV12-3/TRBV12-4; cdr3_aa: CASSGADAQPQHF; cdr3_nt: TGTGCCAGCAGTGGGGCGGACGCACAGCCCCAGCATTTT
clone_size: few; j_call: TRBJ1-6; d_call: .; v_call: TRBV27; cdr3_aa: CASSLLFSGNSPLHF; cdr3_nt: TGTGCCAGCAGTTTATTATTTTCAGGGAATTCACCCCTCCACTTT
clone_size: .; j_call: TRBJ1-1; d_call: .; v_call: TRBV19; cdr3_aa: CASSSPPRVEAFF; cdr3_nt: TGTGCCAGTAGTTCCCCCCCGAGGGTGGAAGCTTTCTTT
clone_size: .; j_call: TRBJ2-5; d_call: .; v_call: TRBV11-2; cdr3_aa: CASSLDIAEGRSQYF; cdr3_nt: TGTGCCAGCAGCTTAGATATCGCGGAGGGCAGGAGCCAGTACTTC
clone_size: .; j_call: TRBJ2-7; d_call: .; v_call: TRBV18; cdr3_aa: CASSLVQYEQYF; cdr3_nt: TGTGCCAGCTCACTGGTTCAGTACGAGCAGTACTTC
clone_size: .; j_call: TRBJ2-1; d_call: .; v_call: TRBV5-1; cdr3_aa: CASSSGVASNEQFF; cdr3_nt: TGCGCCAGCAGCTCCGGGGTAGCCTCCAATGAGCAGTTCTTC